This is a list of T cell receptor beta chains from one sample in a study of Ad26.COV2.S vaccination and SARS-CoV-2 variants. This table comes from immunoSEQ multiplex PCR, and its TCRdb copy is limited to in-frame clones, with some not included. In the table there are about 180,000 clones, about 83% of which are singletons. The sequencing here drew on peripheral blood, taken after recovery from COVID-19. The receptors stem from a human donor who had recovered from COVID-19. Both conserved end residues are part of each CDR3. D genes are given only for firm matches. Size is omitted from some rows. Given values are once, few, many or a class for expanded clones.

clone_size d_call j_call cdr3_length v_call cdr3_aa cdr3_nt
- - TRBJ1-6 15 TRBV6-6 CASSYQDRDNSPLHF TGTGCCAGCAGTTACCAGGACAGAGATAATTCACCCCTCCACTTT
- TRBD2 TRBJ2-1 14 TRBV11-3 CASSLGLAGNEQFF TGTGCCAGCAGCTTAGGCCTAGCGGGCAATGAGCAGTTCTTC
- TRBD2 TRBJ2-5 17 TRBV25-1 CASSEKTSGGGQETQYF TGTGCCAGCAGTGAAAAGACGAGCGGGGGGGGTCAAGAGACCCAGTACTTC
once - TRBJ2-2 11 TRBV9 CASSVSGELFF TGTGCCAGCAGCGTCTCTGGCGAGCTGTTTTTT
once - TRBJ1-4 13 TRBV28 CASSDPPDEKLFF TGTGCCAGCAGTGATCCCCCAGATGAAAAACTGTTTTTT
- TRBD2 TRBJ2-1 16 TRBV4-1 CASSQQGTSGTDEQFF TGCGCCAGCAGCCAACAAGGGACTAGCGGGACCGATGAGCAGTTCTTC
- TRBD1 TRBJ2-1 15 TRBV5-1 CASSLQGGSGNEQFF TGCGCCAGCAGCTTACAGGGGGGTAGTGGCAATGAGCAGTTCTTC
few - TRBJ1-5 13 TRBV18 CASSQSDTRTQHF TGTGCCAGCTCACAATCGGACACTCGGACCCAGCATTTT
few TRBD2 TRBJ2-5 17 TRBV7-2 CASSRLRTSGGSETQYF TGTGCCAGCAGCCGCCTCCGGACTAGCGGGGGGTCGGAGACCCAGTACTTC
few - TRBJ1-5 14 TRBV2 CASSVQGSNQPQHF TGTGCCAGCAGTGTACAGGGTAGTAATCAGCCCCAGCATTTT
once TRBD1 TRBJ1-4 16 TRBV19 CASSPLGTGRREKLFF TGTGCCAGTAGTCCCCTTGGGACAGGACGAAGAGAAAAACTGTTTTTT
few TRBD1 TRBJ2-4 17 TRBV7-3 CASSRTPGTGFKNIQYF TGTGCCAGCAGCCGAACTCCCGGGACAGGCTTCAAAAACATTCAGTACTTC
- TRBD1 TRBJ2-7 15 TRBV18 CASSPSLGTGHEQYF TGTGCCAGCTCACCCTCACTCGGGACAGGGCACGAGCAGTACTTC
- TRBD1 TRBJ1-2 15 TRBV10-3 CAISAPGTGNYGYTF TGTGCCATCAGTGCCCCCGGGACAGGGAACTATGGCTACACCTTC
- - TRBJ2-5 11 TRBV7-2 CASRLGETQYF TGTGCCAGCAGGTTAGGGGAGACCCAGTACTTC
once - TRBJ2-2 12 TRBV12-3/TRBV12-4 CASGGWTGELFF TGTGCCAGCGGGGGATGGACCGGGGAGCTGTTTTTT
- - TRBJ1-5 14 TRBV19 CASRTEGSNQPQHF TGTGCCAGTCGGACGGAGGGGTCAAATCAGCCCCAGCATTTT
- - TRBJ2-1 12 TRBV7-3 CASSSGGNEQFF TGTGCCAGCAGCTCCGGAGGGAATGAGCAGTTCTTC
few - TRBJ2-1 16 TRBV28 CASSLRRVGGYNEQFF TGTGCCAGCAGTCTGCGTAGGGTCGGCGGCTACAATGAGCAGTTCTTC
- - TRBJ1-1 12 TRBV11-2 CASSPGHPEAFF TGTGCCAGCTCACCTGGCCACCCAGAAGCTTTCTTT
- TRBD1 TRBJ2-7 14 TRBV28 CASRTGQLSYEQYF TGTGCCAGCAGGACGGGACAGCTGTCCTACGAGCAGTACTTC
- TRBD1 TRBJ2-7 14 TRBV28 CASSSPGQIYEQYF TGTGCCAGCAGTTCACCGGGACAGATCTACGAGCAGTACTTC
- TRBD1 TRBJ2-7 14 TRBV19 CASSIRTGDGEQYF TGTGCCAGTAGTATCCGGACAGGGGACGGGGAGCAGTACTTC
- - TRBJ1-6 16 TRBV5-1 CASSPTGQGVGSPLHF TGCGCCAGCAGCCCGACGGGGCAAGGGGTCGGGTCACCCCTCCACTTT
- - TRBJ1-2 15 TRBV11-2 CASSWGGVANYGYTF TGTGCCAGCAGCTGGGGGGGGGTAGCTAACTATGGCTACACCTTC
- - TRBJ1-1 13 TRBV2 CASRQDSNTEAFF TGTGCCAGCAGACAGGATTCGAACACTGAAGCTTTCTTT